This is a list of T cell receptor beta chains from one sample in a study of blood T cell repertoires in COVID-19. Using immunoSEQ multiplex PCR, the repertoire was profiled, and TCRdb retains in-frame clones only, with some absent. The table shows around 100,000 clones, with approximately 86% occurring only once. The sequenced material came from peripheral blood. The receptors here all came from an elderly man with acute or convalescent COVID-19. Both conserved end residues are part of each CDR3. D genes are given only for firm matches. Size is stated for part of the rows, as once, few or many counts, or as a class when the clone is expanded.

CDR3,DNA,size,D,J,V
CASSWTSGSFGELFF,TGCGCCAGCAGCTGGACTAGCGGGAGTTTCGGGGAGCTGTTTTTT,NA,TRBD2,TRBJ2-2,TRBV5-1
CAIAGTSDTDTQYF,TGTGCCATCGCCGGGACTAGCGACACAGATACGCAGTATTTT,NA,TRBD2,TRBJ2-3,TRBV10-3
CASSLGGVENYGYTF,TGTGCCAGCAGTTTAGGAGGCGTTGAGAACTATGGCTACACCTTC,NA,NA,TRBJ1-2,TRBV28
CASSQGRASITTDTQYF,TGTGCCAGCAGCCAAGGGCGGGCCTCAATTACGACGGATACGCAGTATTTT,once,NA,TRBJ2-3,TRBV3-1/TRBV3-2
CASSRTGPHGYTF,TGCGCCAGCAGCCGGACAGGGCCGCACGGCTACACCTTC,NA,TRBD1,TRBJ1-2,TRBV5-1
CASSPSSGMNTGELFF,TGTGCCAGTAGTCCCTCTTCGGGGATGAACACCGGGGAGCTGTTTTTT,NA,NA,TRBJ2-2,TRBV19
CASSYGRGRGETQYF,TGTGCCAGCAGTTACGGTCGCGGGAGGGGAGAGACCCAGTACTTC,NA,TRBD2,TRBJ2-5,TRBV6-5
CASSPRTGPNEKLFF,TGTGCCAGCTCACCCAGGACAGGGCCTAATGAAAAACTGTTTTTT,NA,TRBD1,TRBJ1-4,TRBV18
CASTRDRVGYTF,TGTGCCAGCACGAGGGACAGGGTCGGCTACACCTTC,NA,TRBD1,TRBJ1-2,TRBV6-5
CASSLLATDSYEQYF,TGTGCCAGCAGCCTCCTTGCGACAGATTCCTACGAGCAGTACTTC,NA,NA,TRBJ2-7,TRBV5-4
CASKVSGVYNEQFF,TGTGCCTCCAAAGTTAGCGGAGTCTACAATGAGCAGTTCTTC,NA,NA,TRBJ2-1,TRBV6-5
CASSLATSGRAGELFF,TGTGCCAGCAGCCTGGCGACTAGCGGGAGGGCCGGGGAGCTGTTTTTT,NA,TRBD2,TRBJ2-2,TRBV7-2
CASGTSGSNEQFF,TGTGCCAGCGGGACTAGCGGGAGCAATGAGCAGTTCTTC,NA,TRBD2,TRBJ2-1,TRBV24-1
CASSETLAGSTDTQYF,TGTGCCAGCAGCGAGACACTAGCAGGGAGCACAGATACGCAGTATTTT,NA,NA,TRBJ2-3,TRBV9
CARRRVRPGTSVSTDTQYF,TGTGCCAGAAGAAGAGTCCGACCGGGGACTAGCGTCAGCACAGATACGCAGTATTTT,NA,TRBD2,TRBJ2-3,TRBV5-3
CASSVGPDTQYF,TGTGCCAGCAGTGTTGGCCCAGATACGCAGTATTTT,NA,NA,TRBJ2-3,TRBV2
CASSPTSRGYTF,TGTGCCAGCAGCCCCACAAGTCGTGGCTACACCTTC,NA,NA,TRBJ1-2,TRBV6-5
CSVGWTSGRADEQFF,TGCAGCGTTGGTTGGACTAGCGGGAGGGCCGATGAGCAGTTCTTC,once,TRBD2,TRBJ2-1,TRBV29-1
CASSPGTGNYNEQFF,TGTGCCAGCAGCCCAGGGACTGGAAACTACAATGAGCAGTTCTTC,NA,NA,TRBJ2-1,TRBV9
CASSRSGDTEAFF,TGTGCCAGCAGCCGAAGTGGAGACACTGAAGCTTTCTTT,NA,NA,TRBJ1-1,TRBV14
CASSQSRGGNEKLFF,TGCGCCAGCAGCCAGAGTCGGGGGGGCAATGAAAAACTGTTTTTT,NA,NA,TRBJ1-4,TRBV4-3
CASSRGGAVPIYGYTF,TGTGCCAGCAGCAGAGGTGGAGCCGTTCCTATCTATGGCTACACCTTC,NA,NA,TRBJ1-2,TRBV7-2
CAWRRRSDEKLFF,TGTGCCTGGAGGAGGAGGAGCGATGAAAAACTGTTTTTT,NA,NA,TRBJ1-4,TRBV30
CASRPFSAEAFF,TGTGCCAGCAGACCTTTTTCCGCTGAAGCTTTCTTT,NA,NA,TRBJ1-1,TRBV6-2/TRBV6-3
CASSPGGTPGRTGELFF,TGTGCCAGCAGCCCGGGAGGGACTCCCGGGAGGACCGGGGAGCTGTTTTTT,few,TRBD2,TRBJ2-2,TRBV5-4
CASSVSGSPDTQYF,TGTGCCAGCAGCGTTAGCGGGAGCCCAGATACGCAGTATTTT,many,TRBD2,TRBJ2-3,TRBV9
CASSPGGRTEAFF,TGCGCCAGCAGCCCGGGGGGGAGAACTGAAGCTTTCTTT,NA,NA,TRBJ1-1,TRBV5-1
CASSLPGLAGEAKDTQYF,TGTGCCAGCAGCCTCCCGGGACTAGCGGGAGAGGCGAAAGATACGCAGTATTTT,NA,TRBD2,TRBJ2-3,TRBV9